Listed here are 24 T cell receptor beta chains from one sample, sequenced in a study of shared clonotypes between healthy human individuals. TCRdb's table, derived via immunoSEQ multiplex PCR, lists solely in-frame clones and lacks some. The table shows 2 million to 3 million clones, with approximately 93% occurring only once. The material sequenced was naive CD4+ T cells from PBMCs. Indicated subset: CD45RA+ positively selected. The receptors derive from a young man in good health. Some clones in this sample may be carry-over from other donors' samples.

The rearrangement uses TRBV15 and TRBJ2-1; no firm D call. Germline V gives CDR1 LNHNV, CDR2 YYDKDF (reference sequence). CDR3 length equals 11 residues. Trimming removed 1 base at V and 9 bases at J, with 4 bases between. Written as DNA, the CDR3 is TGTGCCACCAGCAGAGGTGGTGAGCAGTTCTTC. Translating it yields CATSRGGEQFF.

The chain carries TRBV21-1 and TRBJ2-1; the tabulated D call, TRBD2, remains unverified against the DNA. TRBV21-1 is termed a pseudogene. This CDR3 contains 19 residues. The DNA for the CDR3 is TGTGCCAGCAGCAAAGGGACTAGCGGGAGAGGCCCCTCCTACAATGAGCAGTTCTTC. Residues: CASSKGTSGRGPSYNEQFF.

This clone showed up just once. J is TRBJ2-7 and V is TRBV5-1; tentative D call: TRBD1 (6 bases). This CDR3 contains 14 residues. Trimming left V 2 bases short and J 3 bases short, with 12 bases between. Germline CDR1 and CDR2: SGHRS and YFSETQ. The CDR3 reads CASSFGQLGYEQYF. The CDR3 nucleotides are TGCGCCAGCAGCTTTGGACAGTTAGGCTACGAGCAGTACTTC.

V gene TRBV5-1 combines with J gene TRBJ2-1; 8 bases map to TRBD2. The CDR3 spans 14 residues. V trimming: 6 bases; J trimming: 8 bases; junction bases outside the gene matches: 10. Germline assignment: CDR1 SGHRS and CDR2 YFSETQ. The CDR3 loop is CASTRAGGDDEQFF. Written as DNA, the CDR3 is TGCGCCAGCACCCGTGCGGGAGGCGACGATGAGCAGTTCTTC.

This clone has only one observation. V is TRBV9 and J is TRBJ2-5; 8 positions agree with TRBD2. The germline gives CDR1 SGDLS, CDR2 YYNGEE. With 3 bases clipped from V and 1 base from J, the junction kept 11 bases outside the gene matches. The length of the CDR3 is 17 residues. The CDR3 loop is CASSDGALAGPQETQYF. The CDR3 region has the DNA TGTGCCAGCAGCGATGGGGCTCTAGCGGGCCCCCAAGAGACCCAGTACTTC.

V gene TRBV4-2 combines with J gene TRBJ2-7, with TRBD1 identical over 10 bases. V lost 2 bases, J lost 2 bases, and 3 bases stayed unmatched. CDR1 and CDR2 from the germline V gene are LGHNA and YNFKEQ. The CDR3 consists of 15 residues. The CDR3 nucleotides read TGTGCCAGCAGCCAACCCGGGACAGGGGCCTACGAGCAGTACTTC. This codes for CASSQPGTGAYEQYF.

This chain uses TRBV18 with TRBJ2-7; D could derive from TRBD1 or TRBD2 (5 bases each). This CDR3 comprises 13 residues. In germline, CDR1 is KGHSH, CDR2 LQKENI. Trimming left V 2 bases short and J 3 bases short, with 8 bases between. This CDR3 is CASSPFGGYEQYF. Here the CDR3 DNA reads TGTGCCAGCTCACCATTTGGGGGCTACGAGCAGTACTTC. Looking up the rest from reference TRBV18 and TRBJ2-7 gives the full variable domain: NAGVMQNPRHLVRRRGQEARLRCSPMKGHSHVYWYRQLPEEGLKFMVYLQKENIIDESGMPKERFSAEFPKEGPSILRIQQVVRGDSAAYFCASSPFGGYEQYFGPGTRLTVT.

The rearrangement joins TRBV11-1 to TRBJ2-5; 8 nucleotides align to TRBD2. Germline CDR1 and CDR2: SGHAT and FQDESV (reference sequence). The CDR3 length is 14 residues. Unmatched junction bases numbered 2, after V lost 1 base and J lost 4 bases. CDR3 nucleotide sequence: TGTGCCAGCAGCTTAGGCCTAGCGGGAGAGACCCAGTACTTC. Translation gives CASSLGLAGETQYF.

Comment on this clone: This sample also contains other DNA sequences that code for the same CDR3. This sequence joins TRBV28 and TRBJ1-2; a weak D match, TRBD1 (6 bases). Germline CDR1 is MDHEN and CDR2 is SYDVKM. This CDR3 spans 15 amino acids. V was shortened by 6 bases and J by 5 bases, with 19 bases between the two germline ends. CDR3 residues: CASRPGQLINYGYTF. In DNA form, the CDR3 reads TGTGCCAGCAGGCCAGGACAGCTTATTAATTATGGCTACACCTTC.

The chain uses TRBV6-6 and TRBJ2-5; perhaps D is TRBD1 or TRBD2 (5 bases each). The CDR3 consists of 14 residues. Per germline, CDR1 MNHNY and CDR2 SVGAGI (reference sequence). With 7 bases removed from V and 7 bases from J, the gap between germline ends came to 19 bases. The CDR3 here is CASKLTVGVRTQYF. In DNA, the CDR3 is TGTGCCAGCAAACTAACCGTGGGGGTGCGGACCCAGTACTTC.

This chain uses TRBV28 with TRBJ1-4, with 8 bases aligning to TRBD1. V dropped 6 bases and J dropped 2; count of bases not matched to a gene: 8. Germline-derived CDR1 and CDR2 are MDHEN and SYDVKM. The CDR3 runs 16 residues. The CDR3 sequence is CASSRPQGATNEKLFF. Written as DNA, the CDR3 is TGTGCCAGCAGCCGGCCCCAGGGGGCTACTAATGAAAAACTGTTTTTT.

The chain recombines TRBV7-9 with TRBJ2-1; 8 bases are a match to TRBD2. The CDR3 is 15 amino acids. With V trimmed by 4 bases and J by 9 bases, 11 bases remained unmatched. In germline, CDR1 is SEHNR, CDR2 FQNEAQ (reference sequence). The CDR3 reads CASSSLGRAVGEQFF. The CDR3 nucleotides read TGTGCCAGCAGCTCCCTCGGGAGGGCCGTGGGTGAGCAGTTCTTC.

CDR3 sequence (DNA): TGTGCCAGCAGCCTCGCTACGCACTCGACGCGCGAGCAGTACTTC. Its protein is CASSLATHSTREQYF. The chain employs TRBV7-8 and TRBJ2-7; D is unclear. The germline gives CDR1 SGHVS, CDR2 FQNEAQ. Trimming cost V 5 bases and J 6 bases, with 20 bases left between them. The CDR3 has 15 residues.

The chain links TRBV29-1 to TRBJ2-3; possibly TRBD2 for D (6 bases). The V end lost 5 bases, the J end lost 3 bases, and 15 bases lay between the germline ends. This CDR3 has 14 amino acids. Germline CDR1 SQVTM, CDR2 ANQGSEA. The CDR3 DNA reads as TGCAGCGTTTCAGGTCCTGGGGGGACAGATACGCAGTATTTT. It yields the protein CSVSGPGGTDTQYF.

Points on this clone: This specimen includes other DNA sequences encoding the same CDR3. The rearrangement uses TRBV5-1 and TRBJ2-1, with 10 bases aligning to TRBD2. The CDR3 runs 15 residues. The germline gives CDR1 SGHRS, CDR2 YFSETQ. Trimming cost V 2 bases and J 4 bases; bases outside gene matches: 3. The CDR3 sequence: CASSFTSGTYNEQFF. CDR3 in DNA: TGCGCCAGCAGCTTTACTAGCGGGACATACAATGAGCAGTTCTTC.

For the CDR3, the DNA is TGTGCCAGCAGTGAAGCGCTTCCAGCCACAGATACGCAGTATTTT. This translates into CASSEALPATDTQYF. V usage is TRBV2 and J usage is TRBJ2-3; no firm D call. The germline V gene encodes CDR1 SNHLY and CDR2 FYNNEI. V shed 0 bases and J shed 2 bases, with 9 bases lying between them. This CDR3 comprises 15 residues. Drawing the rest from reference TRBV2 and TRBJ2-3, the complete variable domain is EPEVTQTPSHQVTQMGQEVILRCVPISNHLYFYWYRQILGQKVEFLVSFYNNEISEKSEIFDDQFSVERPDGSNFTLKIRSTKLEDSAMYFCASSEALPATDTQYFGPGTRLTVL.

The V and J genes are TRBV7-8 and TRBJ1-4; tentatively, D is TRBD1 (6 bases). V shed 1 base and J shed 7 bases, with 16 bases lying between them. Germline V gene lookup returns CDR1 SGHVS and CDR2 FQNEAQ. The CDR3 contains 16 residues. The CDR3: CASSLGGGGFGEKLFF. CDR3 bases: TGTGCCAGCAGCTTAGGAGGGGGGGGCTTTGGTGAAAAACTGTTTTTT.

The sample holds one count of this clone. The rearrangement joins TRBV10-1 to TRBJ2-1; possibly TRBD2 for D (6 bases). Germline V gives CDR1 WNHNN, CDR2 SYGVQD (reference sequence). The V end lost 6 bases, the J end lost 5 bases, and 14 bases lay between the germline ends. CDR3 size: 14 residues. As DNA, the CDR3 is TGCGCCAGCAGCTTACGGGAGATCGACAATGAGCAGTTCTTC. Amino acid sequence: CASSLREIDNEQFF.

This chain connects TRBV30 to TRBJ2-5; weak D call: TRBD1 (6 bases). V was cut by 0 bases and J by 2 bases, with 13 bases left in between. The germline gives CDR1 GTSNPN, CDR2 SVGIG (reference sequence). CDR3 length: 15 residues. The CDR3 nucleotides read TGTGCCTGGAGTGTGGGCAGGGGAAGGCAAGAGACCCAGTACTTC. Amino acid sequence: CAWSVGRGRQETQYF.

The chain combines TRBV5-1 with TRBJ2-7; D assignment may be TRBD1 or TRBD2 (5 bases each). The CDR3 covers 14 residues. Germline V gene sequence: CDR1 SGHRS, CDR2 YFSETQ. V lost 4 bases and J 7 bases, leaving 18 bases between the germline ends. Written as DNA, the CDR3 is TGCGCCAGCAGCATTGGGACGGCCCCAGGGGAGCAGTACTTC. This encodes CASSIGTAPGEQYF.

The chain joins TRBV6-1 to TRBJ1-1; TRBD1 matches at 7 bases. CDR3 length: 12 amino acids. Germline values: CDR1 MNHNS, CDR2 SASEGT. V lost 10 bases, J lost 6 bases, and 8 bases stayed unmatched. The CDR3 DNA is TGTGCCACATCGACAGGGATAGCTGAAGCTTTCTTT. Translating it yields CATSTGIAEAFF.

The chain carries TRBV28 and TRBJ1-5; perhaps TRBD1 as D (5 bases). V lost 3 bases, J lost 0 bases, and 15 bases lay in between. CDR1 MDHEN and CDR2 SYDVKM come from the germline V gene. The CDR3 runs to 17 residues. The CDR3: CASSLGGGDYSNQPQHF. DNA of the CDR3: TGTGCCAGCAGTTTGGGCGGGGGGGACTATAGCAATCAGCCCCAGCATTTT.

CDR3 DNA sequence: TGTGCCAGCAGTTGGCGGGCTCGCACAGATACGCAGTATTTT. This translates into CASSWRARTDTQYF. This chain links TRBV25-1 with TRBJ2-3; a weak D match, TRBD2 (5 bases). The CDR3 totals 14 residues. CDR1 and CDR2 from the germline V gene are MGHDK and SYGVNS. V gave up 5 bases and J gave up 1 base, with 10 bases separating them.

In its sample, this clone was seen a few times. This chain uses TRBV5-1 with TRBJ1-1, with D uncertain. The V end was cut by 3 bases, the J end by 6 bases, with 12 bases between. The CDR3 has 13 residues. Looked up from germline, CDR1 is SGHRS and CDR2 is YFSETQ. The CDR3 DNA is TGCGCCAGCAGCTCCCCCGAGCGCCCTGAAGCTTTCTTT. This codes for CASSSPERPEAFF.